Listed below are T cell receptor beta chains from one sample, sequenced in a study of blood T cell repertoires in COVID-19. Here immunoSEQ multiplex PCR was the method, and the copy in TCRdb shows in-frame clones only, minus some. The table lists around 400,000 clones, about 90% of them singletons. Sequences were obtained from peripheral blood. These receptors came from a woman in her fifties or sixties with COVID-19, enrolled during active disease. Both conserved end residues are part of each CDR3. D genes are given only for firm matches. A row's size may be missing; if present it is once, few, many or a size class.

D gene: .
J gene: TRBJ1-2
CDR3 length: 12
V gene: TRBV20-1
clone size: .
CDR3 DNA: TGCAGTGCTAGTGGAGGGATCTATGGCTACACCTTC
CDR3 protein: CSASGGIYGYTF

D gene: .
J gene: TRBJ1-1
CDR3 length: 14
V gene: TRBV5-1
clone size: .
CDR3 DNA: TGCGCCAGCAGCCGGGACGGGGGTGCCACTGAAGCTTTCTTT
CDR3 protein: CASSRDGGATEAFF

D gene: .
J gene: TRBJ1-1
CDR3 length: 15
V gene: TRBV5-1
clone size: .
CDR3 DNA: TGCGCCAGCAGCTTGATGGCGGCCCAAGGAACTGAAGCTTTCTTT
CDR3 protein: CASSLMAAQGTEAFF

D gene: TRBD1
J gene: TRBJ1-1
CDR3 length: 13
V gene: TRBV30
clone size: .
CDR3 DNA: TGTGCCTGGGCCTACAGGGGAATCACTGAAGCTTTCTTT
CDR3 protein: CAWAYRGITEAFF

D gene: TRBD1
J gene: TRBJ1-1
CDR3 length: 16
V gene: TRBV18
clone size: .
CDR3 DNA: TGTGCCAGCTCACCCCGCGGACAGGCTTTGGGGCCTGAAGCTTTCTTT
CDR3 protein: CASSPRGQALGPEAFF

D gene: .
J gene: TRBJ2-1
CDR3 length: 13
V gene: TRBV10-3
clone size: few
CDR3 DNA: TGTGCCATCAGTGAACGAGGGTACAATGAGCAGTTCTTC
CDR3 protein: CAISERGYNEQFF

D gene: TRBD1
J gene: TRBJ1-1
CDR3 length: 12
V gene: TRBV10-3
clone size: .
CDR3 DNA: TGTGCCATCAGTCAGGGGGAGGTAGGAGCTTTCTTT
CDR3 protein: CAISQGEVGAFF

D gene: .
J gene: TRBJ2-7
CDR3 length: 20
V gene: TRBV21-1
clone size: .
CDR3 DNA: TGTGCCAGCAGCAAAGGCCCAAGGCCACTCCATCCGCCTAGGTATTACGAGCAGTACTTC
CDR3 protein: CASSKGPRPLHPPRYYEQYF

D gene: .
J gene: TRBJ1-5
CDR3 length: 13
V gene: TRBV2
clone size: .
CDR3 DNA: TGTGCCAGCACGCGACAGAACAATCAGCCCCAGCATTTT
CDR3 protein: CASTRQNNQPQHF

D gene: .
J gene: TRBJ1-2
CDR3 length: 16
V gene: TRBV7-3
clone size: .
CDR3 DNA: TGTGCCAGCAGCTTAACCCCGGGGGACCTTAACTATGGCTACACCTTC
CDR3 protein: CASSLTPGDLNYGYTF

D gene: TRBD1
J gene: TRBJ2-3
CDR3 length: 16
V gene: TRBV11-1
clone size: .
CDR3 DNA: TGTGCCAGCAGCACCGTCCGGGACAGGGTGAAAGATACGCAGTATTTT
CDR3 protein: CASSTVRDRVKDTQYF

D gene: .
J gene: TRBJ1-5
CDR3 length: 15
V gene: TRBV6-1
clone size: .
CDR3 DNA: TGTGCCAGCAGTGAGGACAGCTATAGCAATCAGCCCCAGCATTTT
CDR3 protein: CASSEDSYSNQPQHF

D gene: .
J gene: TRBJ1-3
CDR3 length: 14
V gene: TRBV11-1
clone size: .
CDR3 DNA: TGTGCCAGCAGCTTTTCCGGTCTTGGAAACACCATATATTTT
CDR3 protein: CASSFSGLGNTIYF

D gene: TRBD1
J gene: TRBJ2-2
CDR3 length: 14
V gene: TRBV18
clone size: few
CDR3 DNA: TGTGCCAGCTTATCTTCACAGGGGACCGGGGAGCTGTTTTTT
CDR3 protein: CASLSSQGTGELFF

D gene: .
J gene: TRBJ1-1
CDR3 length: 14
V gene: TRBV6-1
clone size: .
CDR3 DNA: TGTGCCAGCAGTGAGAGAGACAGGAACACTGAAGCTTTCTTT
CDR3 protein: CASSERDRNTEAFF

D gene: .
J gene: TRBJ2-6
CDR3 length: 17
V gene: TRBV3-1/TRBV3-2
clone size: .
CDR3 DNA: TGTGCCAGCAGCCAAGGGGTACAGGGTTCCGGGGCCAACGTCCTGACTTTC
CDR3 protein: CASSQGVQGSGANVLTF

D gene: TRBD1
J gene: TRBJ1-4
CDR3 length: 14
V gene: TRBV15
clone size: .
CDR3 DNA: TGTGCCACCAGCAGGGGACAGGCTAATGAAAAACTGTTTTTT
CDR3 protein: CATSRGQANEKLFF

D gene: TRBD2
J gene: TRBJ2-5
CDR3 length: 14
V gene: TRBV11-3
clone size: .
CDR3 DNA: TGTGCCAGCAGCCCAGGGACTAGCGGAGAGACCCAGTACTTC
CDR3 protein: CASSPGTSGETQYF

D gene: .
J gene: TRBJ1-5
CDR3 length: 14
V gene: TRBV18
clone size: .
CDR3 DNA: TGTGCCAGCTCACCCCCGGCAGGGGAGAAGCCCCAGCATTTT
CDR3 protein: CASSPPAGEKPQHF

D gene: .
J gene: TRBJ1-2
CDR3 length: 14
V gene: TRBV7-8
clone size: .
CDR3 DNA: TGTGCCAGCAGCTTAGCGTCAGGGGACTATGGCTACACCTTC
CDR3 protein: CASSLASGDYGYTF

D gene: .
J gene: TRBJ2-7
CDR3 length: 13
V gene: TRBV5-4
clone size: .
CDR3 DNA: TGTGCCAGCAGCTTGGGACAGCAGTACGAGCAGTACTTC
CDR3 protein: CASSLGQQYEQYF

D gene: TRBD1
J gene: TRBJ1-1
CDR3 length: 16
V gene: TRBV5-6
clone size: .
CDR3 DNA: TGTGCCAGCAGCTTGGCGGGACAGGGGGTCAACACTGAAGCTTTCTTT
CDR3 protein: CASSLAGQGVNTEAFF

D gene: TRBD1
J gene: TRBJ2-2
CDR3 length: 16
V gene: TRBV3-1/TRBV3-2
clone size: once
CDR3 DNA: TGTGCCAGCAGCTCACAGGGGGTTGGTAACACCGGGGAGCTGTTTTTT
CDR3 protein: CASSSQGVGNTGELFF

D gene: TRBD2
J gene: TRBJ2-2
CDR3 length: 16
V gene: TRBV5-1
clone size: once
CDR3 DNA: TGCGCCAGCAGCTTGGCCAGCGGGGCCAACACCGGGGAGCTGTTTTTT
CDR3 protein: CASSLASGANTGELFF